This TCR beta chain was recovered during a study of cytomegalovirus exposure and HLA in healthy donors. CDR1 LNHDA and CDR2 SQIVND come from the germline V gene (reference sequence). V lost 3 bases and J lost 7, with 19 bases in between. The CDR3 is made up of 16 amino acids. Amplification used 60 Vbeta primers and 13 Jbeta primers. Libraries were prepared by immunoSEQ multiplex PCR; TCRdb keeps only in-frame clonotypes and omits some of them. There are more than 130,000 clones in the sample; about four fifths occur only once, and more than 4% lies in the top ten. The sequence derives from a man in his forties in good health and CMV-seropositive. The sample comprised PBMCs. V is TRBV19 and J is TRBJ2-4; D is uncertain. The chain's CDR3 is CASSMVWAGGENIQYF. The CDR3 DNA reads TGTGCCAGTAGTATGGTTTGGGCAGGTGGTGAGAACATTCAGTACTTC.